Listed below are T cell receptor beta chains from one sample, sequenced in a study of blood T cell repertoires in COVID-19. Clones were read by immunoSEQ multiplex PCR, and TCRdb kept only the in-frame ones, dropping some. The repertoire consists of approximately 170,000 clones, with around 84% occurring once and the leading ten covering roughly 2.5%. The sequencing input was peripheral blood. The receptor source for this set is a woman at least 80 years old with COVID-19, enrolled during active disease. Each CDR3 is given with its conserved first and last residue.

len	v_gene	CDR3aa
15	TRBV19	CASSMDSGDYNEQFF
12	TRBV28	CASRLSPTEAFF
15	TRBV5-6	CASSSTGTGGDEAFF
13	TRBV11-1	CASSSDREQPQHF
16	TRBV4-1	CASSQASGGTGETQYF
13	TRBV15	CATLPRDGNIQYF
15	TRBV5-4	CASSPDRARTDTQYF
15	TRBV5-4	CASSLKGGGGFEQYF
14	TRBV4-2	CASSQEIEGNTIYF
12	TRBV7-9	CASTASLYEQYF
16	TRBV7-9	CASSFPQAGTGDTQYF
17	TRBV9	CASSVFTGTSGYNEQFF
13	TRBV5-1	CASRQGTTDTQYF
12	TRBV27	CASSSRGHEQFF
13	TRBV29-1	CSVARGVDQPQHF
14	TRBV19	CASSSGDGANVLTF
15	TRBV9	CASSVEGEGLSEQYF
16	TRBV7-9	CASSLDRVDGANVLTF
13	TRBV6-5	CASRETGAETQYF
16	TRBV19	CASTPGLAVNTGELFF
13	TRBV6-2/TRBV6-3	CASSYTGPYEQYF
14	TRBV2	CASSEWRSNTEAFF
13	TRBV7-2	CASSRGLGETQYF
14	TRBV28	CASRQTGTVYGYTF
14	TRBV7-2	CASSTPPSTDTQYF
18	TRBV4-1	CASSQGPGGLAGLETQYF
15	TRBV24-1	CATMGGREAGETQYF
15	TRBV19	CASSRTGALQETQYF